The entry that follows covers one T cell receptor (beta chain) sequence. The data derive from a study of T cells expressing NK-cell markers. Background on the study: HCMV serostatus: seven of eight sequenced donors positive, one negative.

UMIs accompanied the 5'RACE template switching by which TCR beta cDNA was made. No DNA is given; TCRdb re-called the 5' RACE reads and lists each CDR3 protein once. The sample has 500,000 or so distinct CDR3 sequences. Specimen: blood T cells: a sorted CD56 or NKG2C T cell subset, CD4+ or CD8+ T cells, or bulk PBMC T cells (not recorded which). This receptor was taken from a young man in good health.

The CDR3 protein is CAITPGVGSTDTQYF. The chain couples TRBV10-3 to TRBJ2-3; as DNA is missing, the TRBD1 call by TCRdb cannot be tested. CDR1 ENHRY and CDR2 SYGVKD come from the germline V gene. The CDR3 is 15 amino acids.